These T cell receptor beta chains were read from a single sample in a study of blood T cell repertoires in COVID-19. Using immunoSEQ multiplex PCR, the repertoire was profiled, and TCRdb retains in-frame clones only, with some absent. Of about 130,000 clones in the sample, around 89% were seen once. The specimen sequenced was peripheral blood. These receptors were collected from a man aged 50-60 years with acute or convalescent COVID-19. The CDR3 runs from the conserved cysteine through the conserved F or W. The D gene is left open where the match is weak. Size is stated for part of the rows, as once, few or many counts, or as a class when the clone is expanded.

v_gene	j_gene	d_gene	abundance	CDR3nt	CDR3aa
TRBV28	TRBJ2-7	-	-	TGTGCCAGCAGTTTTTCAAACAGGGAGTACGAGCAGTACTTC	CASSFSNREYEQYF
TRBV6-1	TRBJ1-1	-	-	TGTGCCAGCAGTGAATCACCGAGGCAGTTTTACACTGAAGCTTTCTTT	CASSESPRQFYTEAFF
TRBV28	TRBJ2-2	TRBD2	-	TGTGCCAGCAGTTTTGTACTAGCGGGAGGGCCTTTAGGCGGGGAGCTGTTTTTT	CASSFVLAGGPLGGELFF
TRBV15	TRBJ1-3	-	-	TGTGCCACCAGCAGAGATTTTGGGGCAGGGCCCCTCTCTGGAAACACCATATATTTT	CATSRDFGAGPLSGNTIYF
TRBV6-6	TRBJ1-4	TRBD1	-	TGTGCCAGCAGCCCCCTCTCGACAGGGGATGAAAAACTGTTTTTT	CASSPLSTGDEKLFF
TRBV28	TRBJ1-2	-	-	TGTGCCAGCAGTTTAGGCAGGGTCTATGGCTACACCTTC	CASSLGRVYGYTF
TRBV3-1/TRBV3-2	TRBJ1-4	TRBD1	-	TGTGCCAGCAGCCAAGGGACAGGGGTTTTTGATGAAAAACTGTTTTTT	CASSQGTGVFDEKLFF
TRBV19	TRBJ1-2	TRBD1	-	TGTGCCAGTAGTAAGAACAGGGGCAGTCGTATTTACACCTTC	CASSKNRGSRIYTF
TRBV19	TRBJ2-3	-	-	TGTGCCAGTACCCCGGGGTACCGCACAGATACGCAGTATTTT	CASTPGYRTDTQYF
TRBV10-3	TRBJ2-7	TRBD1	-	TGTGCCATCAGTGAGGGACAGGGAGCTCACGAGCAGTACTTC	CAISEGQGAHEQYF
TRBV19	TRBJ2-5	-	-	TGTGCCAGTAGTATTGGCTACGGGCAAGAGACCCAGTACTTC	CASSIGYGQETQYF
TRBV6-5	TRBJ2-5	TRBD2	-	TGTGCCAGCAGTTACTCGCGGGGGGCTTGGGAGACCCAGTACTTC	CASSYSRGAWETQYF
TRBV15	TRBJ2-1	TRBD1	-	TGTGCCACCAGCATTTCGGACAGGTCCTACAATGAGCAGTTCTTC	CATSISDRSYNEQFF
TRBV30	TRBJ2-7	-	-	TGTGCCTGGAGCAGAGACAGCTCCTACGAGCAGTACTTC	CAWSRDSSYEQYF
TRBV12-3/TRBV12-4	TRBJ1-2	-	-	TGTGCCAGCAGTACCGGACCTCGGGGTGGCTACACCTTC	CASSTGPRGGYTF
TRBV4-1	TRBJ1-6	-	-	TGCGCCAGCAGCCAAGTCACCCAGTCCCTCTCACCCCTCCACTTT	CASSQVTQSLSPLHF
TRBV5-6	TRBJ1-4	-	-	TGTGCCAGCAGTTGGGGGCGCGGTGAAAAACTGTTTTTT	CASSWGRGEKLFF
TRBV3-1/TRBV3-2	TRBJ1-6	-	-	TGTGCCAGTCGGGCTATGAGGGGCCAGGGGAATTCACCCCTCCACTTT	CASRAMRGQGNSPLHF
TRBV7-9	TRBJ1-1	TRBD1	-	TGTGCCAGCAGCTTCACAGGGGGCTACACTGAAGCTTTCTTT	CASSFTGGYTEAFF
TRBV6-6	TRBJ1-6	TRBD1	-	TGTGCCAGCAGTTTGGATGAGGGGACAGGGAATTCACCCCTCCACTTT	CASSLDEGTGNSPLHF
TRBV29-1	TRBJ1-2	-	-	TGCAGCGCGCGACAGGAGCGGTTTTATGGCTACACCTTC	CSARQERFYGYTF
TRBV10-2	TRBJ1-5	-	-	TGCGCCAGCAGTGAGGGCCCCAATCAGCCCCAGCATTTT	CASSEGPNQPQHF
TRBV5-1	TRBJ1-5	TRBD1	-	TGCGCCAGCAGCTTTCTACCGGGACAGGGGAATCAGCCCCAGCATTTT	CASSFLPGQGNQPQHF
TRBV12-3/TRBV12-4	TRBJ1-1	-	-	TGTGCCAGCAGTTTAGCCTGGCCGACAGGTTTCTTT	CASSLAWPTGFF
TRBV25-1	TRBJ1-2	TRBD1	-	TGTGCCAGCAGTTTCACAGGGGGCTATGGCTACACCTTC	CASSFTGGYGYTF
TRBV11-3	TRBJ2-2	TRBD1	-	TGTGCCAGCAGCAGAGCGCACCAGGGGGCGGACGGGGAGCTGTTTTTT	CASSRAHQGADGELFF
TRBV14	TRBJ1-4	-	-	TGTGCCAGCAGCCCCAAACCAGCAACTAATGAAAAACTGTTTTTT	CASSPKPATNEKLFF
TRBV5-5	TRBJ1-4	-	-	TGTGCCAGCAGCCCTCAGGGAGAAAAACTGTTTTTT	CASSPQGEKLFF
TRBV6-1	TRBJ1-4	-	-	TGTGCCAGCAGTGAACGGGGGGGTCTTGAAAAACTGTTTTTT	CASSERGGLEKLFF
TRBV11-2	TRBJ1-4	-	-	TGTGCCAGCAGCCCCGTGGGGCTTTGGGGTGAAAAACTGTTTTTT	CASSPVGLWGEKLFF
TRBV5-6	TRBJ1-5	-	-	TGTGCCAGCAGCTCGGGTCTAGTGGATCAGCCCCAGCATTTT	CASSSGLVDQPQHF
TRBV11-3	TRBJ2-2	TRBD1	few	TGTGCCAGCAGCCCAGGGGGCTATTGGCCCGGGGAGCTGTTTTTT	CASSPGGYWPGELFF
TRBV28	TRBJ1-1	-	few	TGTGCCAGCAGTTTTTTATCCTTAGCGAACACTGAAGCTTTCTTT	CASSFLSLANTEAFF
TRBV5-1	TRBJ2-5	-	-	TGCGCCAGCAGCTTGGAAGGCAGGGGTCAAGAGACCCAGTACTTC	CASSLEGRGQETQYF
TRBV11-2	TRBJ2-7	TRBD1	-	TGTGCCAGCAGCTCTACCACAGGGGGAAACGAGCAGTACTTC	CASSSTTGGNEQYF
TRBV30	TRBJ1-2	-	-	TGTGCCTGGAGTGTGGTGATAGATGGCTACACCTTC	CAWSVVIDGYTF
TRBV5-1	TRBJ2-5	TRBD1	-	TGCGCCAGCAGCTCAAGTTGGACAGGGGGCATGGAGACCCAGTACTTC	CASSSSWTGGMETQYF
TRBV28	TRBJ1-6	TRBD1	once	TGTGCCAGCAGTTTAGGCCTCCAGGGGGCAAAATCGCCCCTCCACTTT	CASSLGLQGAKSPLHF
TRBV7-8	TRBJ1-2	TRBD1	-	TGTGCCAGCAGCCCAGGGGGCGGCTATGGCTACACCTTC	CASSPGGGYGYTF
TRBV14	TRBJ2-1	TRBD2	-	TGTGCCAGCAGCCCCGCAGCGGGATTGTCCTACAATGAGCAGTTCTTC	CASSPAAGLSYNEQFF
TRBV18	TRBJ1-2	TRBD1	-	TGTGCCAGCTCACCACCAACAGGGGGGTATGGCTACACCTTC	CASSPPTGGYGYTF
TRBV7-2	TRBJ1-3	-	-	TGTGCCAGCAGCTTAGTGGGCAGTTCTGGAAACACCATATATTTT	CASSLVGSSGNTIYF
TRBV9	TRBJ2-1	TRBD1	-	TGTGCCAGCAGCGGATACAGGGGGCCATACAATGAGCAGTTCTTC	CASSGYRGPYNEQFF
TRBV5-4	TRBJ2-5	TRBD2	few	TGTGCCAGCAGCTTGGTTAGCGGGGAACTGGAGACCCAGTACTTC	CASSLVSGELETQYF
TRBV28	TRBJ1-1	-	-	TGTGCCAGCAGTTTTAGGGGCACTGAAGCTTTCTTT	CASSFRGTEAFF
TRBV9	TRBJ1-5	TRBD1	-	TGTGCCAGCAGCCCAGGGACAGGGGCCTTGAATCAGCCCCAGCATTTT	CASSPGTGALNQPQHF
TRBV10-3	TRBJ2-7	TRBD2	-	TGTGCCATCAGTCTAAACGGGGGAGGGTACGAGCAGTACTTC	CAISLNGGGYEQYF
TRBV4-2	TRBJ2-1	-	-	TGTGCCAGCAGCCAAGGTGAGATGGGGGCTAATGAGCAGTTCTTC	CASSQGEMGANEQFF
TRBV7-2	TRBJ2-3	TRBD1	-	TGTGCCAGCAGCTCGGACAGGGGGACGACAGATACGCAGTATTTT	CASSSDRGTTDTQYF
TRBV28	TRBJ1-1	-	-	TGTGCCAGCAGCATGCGGCCCGCCGAAGCTTTCTTT	CASSMRPAEAFF
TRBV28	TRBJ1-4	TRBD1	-	TGTGCCAGCAGTTTTGAGGGGGCGGTAGCTAATGAAAAACTGTTTTTT	CASSFEGAVANEKLFF
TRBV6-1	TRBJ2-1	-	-	TGTGCCAGCAGTGCCCCGGACAGAGGCTCCTACAATGAGCAGTTCTTC	CASSAPDRGSYNEQFF
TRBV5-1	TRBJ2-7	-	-	TGCGCCAGCAGCTTGGCCCTGTACGGTTACGAGCAGTACTTC	CASSLALYGYEQYF
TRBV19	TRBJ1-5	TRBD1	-	TGTGCCAGTAGTATGGACAGGGAGCAGCCCCAGCATTTT	CASSMDREQPQHF
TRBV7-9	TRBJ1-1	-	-	TGTGCCAGCAGCCTGGGGGCCGGCGAAGCTTTCTTT	CASSLGAGEAFF